This TCR beta chain originates from a study of OX40 agonist ivuxolimab in advanced cancers. Context from the whole study: The costimulatory receptor OX40 (CD134) was targeted by ivuxolimab, a fully human IgG2 agonistic monoclonal antibody. Partial responses were achieved by three dose-escalation patients, of whom one had hepatocellular carcinoma and two had cutaneous melanoma. Among the roughly 52 dose-escalation patients, some 19 had hepatocellular carcinoma, about 15 melanoma, 9 renal cell carcinoma and 9 head and neck cancer. Prior anti-PD-1, anti-PD-L1 or anti-CTLA-4 therapy was permitted, and checkpoint inhibitors had been received by under 50% of dose-escalation patients. The purpose of peripheral TCRbeta sequencing was to test whether ivuxolimab changed TCR sequence diversity and led to clonal T-cell expansion. A male proportion of approximately 83% and a mean age of 60 years, ranging from 23 to 79, were recorded for the dose-escalation cohort. Intravenous ivuxolimab was administered to patients every 2 weeks at six dose levels: 0.01, 0.1, 0.3, 1.5, 3 and 10 mg/kg. The paper describes the monotherapy dose-escalation part (N ≈ 49 patients) of the phase I trial of ivuxolimab. Study-level results and caveats: On average, CD8+ T cells showed more expanded clones than CD4+ T cells after ivuxolimab. Low levels of normalized T-cell clonal expansion were also seen in some patients who did not respond. At doses of 0.1 to 3.0 mg/kg, clonal expansion of both CD4+ and CD8+ blood T cells was observed from baseline to week 6. The antigen specificity of the peripheral T cells that underwent clonal expansion was not determined. In the 0.1-3.0 mg/kg groups, partial responders had among the lowest normalized peripheral clonal expansion, particularly in CD8+ T cells.

Genomic DNA was extracted from sorted cells for sequencing of the TCRbeta CDR3 region. The immunoSEQ Assay was used for sequencing of TCRbeta CDR3 regions. Entries here come from immuneACCESS through TCRdb and include only in-frame sequences with V and J called. Some clones fail to appear in such tables; in the studies checked, an unresolved V gene covers under half of the shortfall, and the cause of the remainder is unknown. The sample has tens of thousands of clones on record, 85% of them singletons. The ten largest clones take up roughly 0.89% of the sample. Reading from cysteine to phenylalanine, the CDR3 counts 15 amino acids. The kept DNA is CDR3 alone, 45 bases in frame from the first base. Relative to germline, V is missing 3 bases and J is missing 3 bases, with 5 bases of the junction outside any gene match. Per the germline V gene, MNHNS is the CDR1 and SASEGT is the CDR2. The trial excluded patients who had a history of autoimmune disease or were on systemic immunosuppression. Peripheral blood for TCR sequencing was collected from all dose cohorts at baseline, on cycle 4 day 1, and on cycle 7 day 1. Samples were obtained from an open-label, multicenter, first-in-human phase I dose-escalation trial of ivuxolimab. Adults with locally advanced or metastatic melanoma, renal cell, hepatocellular, or head and neck squamous cell carcinoma were enrolled in the trial. Before TCR sequencing, CD4+ T cells and CD8+ T cells were sorted from peripheral blood as separate populations.

About this clone: The antigen this receptor binds is unknown. Base qualities are missing; no much larger clone stands one base away.

Sequenced here: CD4+ or CD8+ T cells sorted from blood, sampled in a trial of the OX40 agonist ivuxolimab. The chain was built from TRBV6-1 and TRBJ1-5; the junction holds 7 bases that match TRBD1. This TCR came from an adult with an advanced solid tumor such as melanoma, head and neck, liver or kidney cancer. The CDR3 region: CASSELGQLNQPQHF. The DNA sequence is as follows: TGTGCCAGCAGTGAGTTGGGACAGCTCAATCAGCCCCAGCATTTT.